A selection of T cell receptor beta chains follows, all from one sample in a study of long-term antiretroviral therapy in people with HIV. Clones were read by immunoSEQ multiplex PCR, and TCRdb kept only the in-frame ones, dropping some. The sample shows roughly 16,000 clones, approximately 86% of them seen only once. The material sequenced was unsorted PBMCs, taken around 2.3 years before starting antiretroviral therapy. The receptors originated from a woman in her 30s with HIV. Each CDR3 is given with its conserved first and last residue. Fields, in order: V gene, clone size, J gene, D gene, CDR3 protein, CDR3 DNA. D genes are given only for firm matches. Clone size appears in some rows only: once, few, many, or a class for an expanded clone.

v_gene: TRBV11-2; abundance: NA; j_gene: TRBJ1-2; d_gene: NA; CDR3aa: CASSFGTNYGYTF; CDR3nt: TGTGCCAGCAGCTTCGGGACTAACTATGGCTACACCTTC
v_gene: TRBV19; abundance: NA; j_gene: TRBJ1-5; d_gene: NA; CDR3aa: CASSIAGPPNQPQHF; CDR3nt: TGTGCCAGTAGTATAGCCGGCCCCCCCAATCAGCCCCAGCATTTT
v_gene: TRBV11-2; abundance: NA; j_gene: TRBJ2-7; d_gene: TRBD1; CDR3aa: CASSSGQGADEQYF; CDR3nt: TGTGCCAGCAGCTCGGGACAGGGGGCGGATGAGCAGTACTTC
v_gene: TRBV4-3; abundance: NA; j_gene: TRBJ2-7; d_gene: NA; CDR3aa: CASSSHHRNYEQYF; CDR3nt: TGCGCCAGCAGCTCACACCATAGAAACTACGAGCAGTACTTC
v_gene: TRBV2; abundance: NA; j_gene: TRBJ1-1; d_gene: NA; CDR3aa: CASIQGNTEAFF; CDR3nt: TGTGCCAGCATACAGGGCAACACTGAAGCTTTCTTT
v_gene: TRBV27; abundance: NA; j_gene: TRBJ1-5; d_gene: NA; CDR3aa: CASNLGSKPHQPQHF; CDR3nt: TGTGCCAGCAATTTGGGAAGCAAGCCCCATCAGCCCCAGCATTTT
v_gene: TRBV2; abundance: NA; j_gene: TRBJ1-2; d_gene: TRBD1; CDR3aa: CASSRDRGSGYGYTF; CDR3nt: TGTGCCAGCTCCCGGGACAGGGGGTCCGGCTATGGCTACACCTTC
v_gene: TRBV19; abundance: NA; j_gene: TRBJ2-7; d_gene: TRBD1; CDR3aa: CASSQKPGGAPYEQYF; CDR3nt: TGTGCCAGTAGCCAAAAACCAGGGGGCGCACCCTACGAGCAGTACTTC
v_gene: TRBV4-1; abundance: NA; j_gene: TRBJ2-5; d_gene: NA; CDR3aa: CASSQGLQETQYF; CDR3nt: TGCGCCAGCAGCCAAGGGCTCCAAGAGACCCAGTACTTC
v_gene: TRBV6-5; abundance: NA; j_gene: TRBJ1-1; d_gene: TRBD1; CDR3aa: CASRTGTANTEAFF; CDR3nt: TGTGCCAGCAGGACCGGGACAGCTAACACTGAAGCTTTCTTT
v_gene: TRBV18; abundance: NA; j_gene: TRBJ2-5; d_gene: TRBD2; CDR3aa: CASSPTSGGASETQYF; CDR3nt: TGTGCCAGCTCACCGACTAGCGGGGGGGCGTCAGAGACCCAGTACTTC
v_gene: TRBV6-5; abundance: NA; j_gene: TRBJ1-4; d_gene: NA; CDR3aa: CASSYRGTTYEKLFF; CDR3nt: TGTGCCAGCAGTTACCGGGGGACAACATACGAAAAACTGTTTTTT
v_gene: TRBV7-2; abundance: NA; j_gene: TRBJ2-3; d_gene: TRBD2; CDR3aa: CASSLGLAGGQATDTQYF; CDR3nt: TGTGCCAGCAGCTTAGGACTAGCGGGGGGCCAAGCCACAGATACGCAGTATTTT
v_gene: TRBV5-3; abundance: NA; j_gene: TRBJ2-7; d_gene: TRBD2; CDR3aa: CARSLVGTSGGVTYEQYF; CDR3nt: TGTGCCAGAAGCTTGGTCGGGACTAGCGGGGGGGTTACCTACGAGCAGTACTTC
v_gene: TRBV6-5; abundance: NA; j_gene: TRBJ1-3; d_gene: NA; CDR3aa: CASSYESLSGNTIYF; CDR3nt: TGTGCCAGCAGTTACGAATCCCTCTCTGGAAACACCATATATTTT
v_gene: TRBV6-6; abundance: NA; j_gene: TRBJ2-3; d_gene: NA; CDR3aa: CAIRQAPGWADTQYF; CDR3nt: TGTGCCATAAGACAGGCCCCTGGGTGGGCAGATACGCAGTATTTT
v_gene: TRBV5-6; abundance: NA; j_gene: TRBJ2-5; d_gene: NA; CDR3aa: CASSLSWGLGETQYF; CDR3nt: TGTGCCAGCAGCTTGTCCTGGGGGCTAGGGGAGACCCAGTACTTC
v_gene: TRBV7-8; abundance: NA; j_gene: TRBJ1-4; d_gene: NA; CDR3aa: CASSLIVTNEKLFF; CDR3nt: TGTGCCAGCAGCTTAATCGTCACTAATGAAAAACTGTTTTTT
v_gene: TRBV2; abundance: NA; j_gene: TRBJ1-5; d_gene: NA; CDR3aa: CASSGIYSNQPQHF; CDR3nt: TGTGCCAGCAGCGGGATTTATAGCAATCAGCCCCAGCATTTT
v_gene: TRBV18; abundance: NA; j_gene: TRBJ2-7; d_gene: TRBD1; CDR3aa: CASSQGTGDEQYF; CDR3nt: TGTGCCAGCTCCCAGGGAACAGGGGACGAGCAGTACTTC
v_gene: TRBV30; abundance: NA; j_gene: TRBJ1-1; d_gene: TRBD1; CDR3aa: CAFLPGGHTEAFF; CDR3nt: TGTGCCTTTTTACCAGGGGGCCACACTGAAGCTTTCTTT
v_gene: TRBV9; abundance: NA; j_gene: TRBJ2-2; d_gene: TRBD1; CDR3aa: CASSVGTGTTWGTGELFF; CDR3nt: TGTGCCAGCAGCGTAGGGACAGGGACAACTTGGGGCACCGGGGAGCTGTTTTTT
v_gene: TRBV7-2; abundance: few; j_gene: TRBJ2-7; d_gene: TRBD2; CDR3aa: CASSFGAGGTSYEQYF; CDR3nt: TGTGCCAGCAGCTTCGGAGCGGGGGGTACATCCTACGAGCAGTACTTC
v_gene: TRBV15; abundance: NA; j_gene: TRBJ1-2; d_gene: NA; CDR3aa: CATSRDTGNYGYTF; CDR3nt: TGTGCCACCAGCAGAGATACCGGGAACTATGGCTACACCTTC
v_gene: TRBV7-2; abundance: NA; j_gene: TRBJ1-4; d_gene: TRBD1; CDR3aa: CASSLARQGRGEKLFF; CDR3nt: TGTGCCAGCAGCTTAGCGAGACAGGGTAGGGGTGAAAAACTGTTTTTT
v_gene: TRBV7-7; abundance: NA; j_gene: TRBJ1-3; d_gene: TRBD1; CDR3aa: CASSCGQGKQTKSGNTIYF; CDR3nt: TGTGCTAGCAGCTGCGGACAGGGGAAGCAGACTAAATCTGGAAACACCATATATTTT
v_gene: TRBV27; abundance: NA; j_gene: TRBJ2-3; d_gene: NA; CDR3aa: CASSLGQGGSTDTQYF; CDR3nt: TGTGCCAGCAGTTTAGGGCAGGGGGGCAGCACAGATACGCAGTATTTT
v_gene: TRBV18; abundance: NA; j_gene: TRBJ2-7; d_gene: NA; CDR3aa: CASSNRDSYEQYF; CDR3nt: TGTGCCAGCTCAAACAGGGACTCCTACGAGCAGTACTTC